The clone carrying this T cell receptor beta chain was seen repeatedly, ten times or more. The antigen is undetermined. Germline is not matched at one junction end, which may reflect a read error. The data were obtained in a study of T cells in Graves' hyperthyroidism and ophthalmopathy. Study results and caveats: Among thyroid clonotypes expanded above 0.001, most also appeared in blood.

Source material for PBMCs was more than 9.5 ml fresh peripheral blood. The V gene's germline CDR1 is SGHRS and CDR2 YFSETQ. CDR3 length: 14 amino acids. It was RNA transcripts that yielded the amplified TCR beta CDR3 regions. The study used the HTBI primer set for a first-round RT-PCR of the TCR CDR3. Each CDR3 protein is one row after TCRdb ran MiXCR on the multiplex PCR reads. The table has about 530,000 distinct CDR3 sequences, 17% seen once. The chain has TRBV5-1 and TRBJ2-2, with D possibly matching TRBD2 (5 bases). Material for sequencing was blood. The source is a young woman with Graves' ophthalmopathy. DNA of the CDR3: TGTGCCAGCAGCTTGGCGGGGAACACCGGGGAGCTGTTTTTT. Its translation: CASSLAGNTGELFF.